A single T cell receptor (beta chain) is shown here with its context. Per germline, CDR1 SEHNR and CDR2 FQNEAQ (reference sequence). There are 14 residues in the CDR3. The germline V and J ends were trimmed by 3 bases and 1 base, with 7 bases remaining between them. The record originates from a study of blood T cell repertoires in COVID-19. Overall study context: Sources were T cells, B-cell-depleted T cells, or PBMCs; the material itself was cDNA or gDNA.

In the original analysis: By means of reference gene primer amplification, nucleated cell counts were estimated. Libraries were prepared by immunoSEQ multiplex PCR; TCRdb keeps only in-frame clonotypes and omits some of them. V and J calls and clone size are those listed in that table; D and trimming were worked out from the DNA. The sample yields about 120,000 clones, 70% to 80% seen once. The gene calls are TRBV7-9 and TRBJ2-1; D is unresolved. Input material: peripheral blood. The receptor was isolated from a human donor in a cohort sampled during active COVID-19. CDR3 in DNA: TGTGCCAGCAGCTTCGACATTTCCTACAATGAGCAGTTCTTC. This encodes CASSFDISYNEQFF.